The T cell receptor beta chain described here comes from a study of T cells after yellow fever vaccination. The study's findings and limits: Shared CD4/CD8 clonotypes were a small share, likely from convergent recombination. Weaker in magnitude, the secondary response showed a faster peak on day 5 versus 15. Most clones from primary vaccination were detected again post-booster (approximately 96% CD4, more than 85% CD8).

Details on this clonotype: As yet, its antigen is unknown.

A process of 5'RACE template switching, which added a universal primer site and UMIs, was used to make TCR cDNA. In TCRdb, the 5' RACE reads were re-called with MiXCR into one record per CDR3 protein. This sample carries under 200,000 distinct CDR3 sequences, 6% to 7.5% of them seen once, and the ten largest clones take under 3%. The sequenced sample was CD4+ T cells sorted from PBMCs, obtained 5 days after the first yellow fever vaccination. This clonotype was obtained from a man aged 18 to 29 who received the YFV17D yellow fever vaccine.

The CDR3 region is CASSSQGPATNEKLFF. The CDR3 nucleotides read TGCGCCAGCAGTTCCCAGGGGCCTGCAACTAATGAAAAACTGTTTTTT. The chain has TRBV5-1 and TRBJ1-4; tentatively, D is TRBD1 (6 bases). Between the trimmed V and J ends, which lost 5 bases and 0 bases, there was a span of 14 bases. This CDR3 spans 16 amino acids. In germline, CDR1 is SGHRS, CDR2 YFSETQ.